This T cell receptor beta chain was documented in a study of blood T cell repertoires in COVID-19 (dated by TCRdb to 2020 to 2022). Some background on the complete study: Samples from collaborators originated in the United States, Italy and Spain and spanned both the acute and convalescent phases of COVID-19. The samples were drawn from two sources: the first 160 participants of the ongoing ImmuneRACE study, and 1,254 subjects contributed by 6 global collaborators. The material from the prospective study consisted of cDNA or gDNA derived from T cells, B-cell-depleted T cells, or PBMCs. The repertoires were released in a freely available public database intended as a resource for research on the immune response to SARS-CoV-2. Subjects who had been exposed to COVID-19, were actively infected with it, or had recovered from it provided the deeply sampled blood TCRbeta repertoires that made up the dataset. Where available, HLA class I and class II types were obtained from metadata supplied by the sample provider rather than from assay-based typing. Sample metadata almost always included a de-identified subject ID, COVID-19 status, age in years and sex. General study outcomes and caveats: The amount of clinical and demographic metadata varied by source and participant and was provided uncurated.

Its CDR3 holds 16 amino acids, cysteine through phenylalanine. Only CDR3 DNA remains: 48 bases, in frame from the first base. At the junction V is shortened by 4 bases and J by 7 bases, with 20 bases in between. Taken from the germline V gene, the CDR1 and CDR2 loops are SGDLS and YYNGEE. TCRbeta CDR3 regions were amplified from genomic DNA using the immunoSEQ Assay, a bias-controlled multiplex PCR. The paper's processing steps were these. The number of nucleated cells in each sample was estimated by amplification of reference gene primers within the assay. To quantify the absolute abundance of each unique TCRbeta CDR3 rearrangement, sequence reads were collapsed and filtered. Productive Simpson clonality was computed per sample as the square root of Simpson's diversity index over productive rearrangements. TCRdb provides this immuneACCESS table in a form limited to in-frame rearrangements. Some clones are lacking; in checked studies, under half of them reflect an unresolved V gene, and why the rest are absent is not known. V and J calls and clone size are copied from that table; D and trimming were computed from the DNA. The sample yields under 13,000 clones; around 86% were counted once. The biggest ten clones account for 7% to 9% of the sample.

Taking its sample share into account, this clone is medium-sized (0.01 to 0.1%). There is no known antigen for this receptor. No base-level quality is on record; no much larger clone is a single base apart. Whole blood was collected in K2EDTA tubes by collaborating institutions according to the institutions' own protocols. For TCRbeta analysis, collaborators shipped samples in one of three forms: frozen whole blood, isolated PBMCs, or DNA extracted from either of those sample types. Recombination joined TRBV9 with TRBJ2-2; the D region possibly corresponds to TRBD1 (6 bases align). The sequenced material came from peripheral blood. The TCR comes from a man between 65 and 80 years old with active COVID-19. The sequenced DNA: TGTGCCAGCAGCTCGAGGACAGACTTGAAAGGCGGGGAGCTGTTTTTT. Translated, this gives CASSSRTDLKGGELFF. Full variable domain (CDR3 extended with the reference TRBV9 and TRBJ2-2 proteins): DSGVTQTPKHLITATGQRVTLRCSPRSGDLSVYWYQQSLDQGLQFLIQYYNGEERAKGNILERFSAQQFPDLHSELNLSSLELGDSALYFCASSSRTDLKGGELFFGEGSRLTVL.